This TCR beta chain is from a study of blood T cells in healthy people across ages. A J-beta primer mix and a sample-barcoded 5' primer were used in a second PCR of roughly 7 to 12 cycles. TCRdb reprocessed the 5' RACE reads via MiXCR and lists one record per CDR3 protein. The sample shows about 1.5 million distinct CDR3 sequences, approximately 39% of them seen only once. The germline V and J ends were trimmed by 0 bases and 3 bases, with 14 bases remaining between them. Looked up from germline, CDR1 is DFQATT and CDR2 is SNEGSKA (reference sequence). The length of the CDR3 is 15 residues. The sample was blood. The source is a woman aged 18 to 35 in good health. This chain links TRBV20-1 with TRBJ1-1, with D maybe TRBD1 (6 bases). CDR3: CSARDRVGGYTEAFF. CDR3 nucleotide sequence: TGCAGTGCTAGAGATCGGGTAGGGGGTTACACTGAAGCTTTCTTT.